The clone carrying this T cell receptor beta chain was counted once. Its antigen is unknown. The data are from a study of memory CD4+ T cells and cytomegalovirus serostatus. Original handling: Out-of-frame sequences were removed, leaving 2,000,000 or so distinct TCRbeta sequences. The data were produced by immunoSEQ multiplex PCR, yet TCRdb's version contains in-frame clones alone and is incomplete. V, J and clone size are those of that table, while D and trimming were read from the DNA. The repertoire holds 80,000 to 100,000 clones, about 80% seen once, with 3.6% in the top ten. The CDR3 extends over 14 amino acids. Germline assignment: CDR1 MNHNY and CDR2 SVGAGI (reference sequence). V dropped 8 bases and J dropped 0 bases, with 13 bases sitting between them. The sort gate was single viable CD3+CD4+CD8-CD45RO+ cells for memory CD4+ T cells. Broader study findings: 67 of 164 known CMV-associated TCRbeta sequences appeared in CD4+ memory.

V and J are TRBV6-6 and TRBJ1-1; tentatively, D is TRBD1 (6 bases). This clonotype was obtained from an adult in good health and CMV-seropositive. The sequencing input was memory CD4+ T cells from blood. CDR3 region: CASVEGGLNTEAFF. CDR3 sequence (DNA): TGTGCCAGCGTGGAGGGGGGCTTGAACACTGAAGCTTTCTTT.